The text below deals with one TCR beta chain. The record originates from a study of T cells after yellow fever vaccination. Overall study: Preparation of fractions with low cell numbers was performed using SMART-Seq v4 Ultra Low Input.

TCRdb independently ran MiXCR on the 5' RACE reads; one entry per CDR3 protein. The sample has about 73,000 distinct CDR3 sequences, 7.5% to 8% seen once. V was cut by 1 base and J by 15 bases, with 13 bases left in between. Germline V CDR1 and CDR2: SEHNR, FQNEAQ (reference sequence). The CDR3 runs to 12 residues. Sequencing used CD8+ T cells sorted from PBMCs, obtained on the day of the yellow fever booster vaccination. The sequence came from a man aged 25-45 years who received the YFV17D yellow fever vaccine. This chain joins TRBV7-9 and TRBJ2-1, with a tentative D call TRBD1 (5 bases). CDR3 region: CASSLDQGSSFF. The CDR3 nucleotides read TGTGCCAGCAGCTTAGATCAGGGAAGCTCGTTCTTC.